This T cell receptor beta chain was sequenced in a study of shared clonotypes between healthy human individuals. This CDR3 contains 14 residues. Germline-derived CDR1 and CDR2 are SGHTA and FQGTGA. Trimming took 4 bases from V and 0 from J, leaving 7 bases between them. The method was immunoSEQ multiplex PCR; TCRdb's version includes in-frame clones alone and lacks a portion of them. The data hold 550,000 to 850,000 clones, with 72% observed a single time. Findings and caveats of the study: Measured sharing among donors was expected to vary with sequencing depth.

With respect to this clone: What it recognizes is unknown.

This rearrangement joins TRBV7-3 to TRBJ1-3; no clear D. Specimen: memory CD4+ T cells sorted from blood. Subset meaning: CD45RA-negative fraction. The TCR sequence derives from a woman aged 25 to 39 in good health. In DNA, the CDR3 is TGTGCCAGCAGCTCCGGGATCTCTGGAAACACCATATATTTT. Protein product: CASSSGISGNTIYF.